A single sample is the source of the 17 T cell receptor beta chains below, sequenced in a study of T cells after posttransplantation cyclophosphamide. Treatment was busulfan-fludarabine conditioning, a marrow graft, and cyclophosphamide on days +3 and +4. Generated by immunoSEQ multiplex PCR, the TCRdb table keeps only in-frame clones and is missing some. The sample includes roughly 7,000 clones, none of them occurring once. The specimen comprised PBMCs, sampled after allogeneic stem cell transplant with posttransplant cyclophosphamide. Source of these receptors: a female patient aged 50-59 years who received an allogeneic stem cell transplant from an unrelated donor, was CMV-positive, and had acute GVHD only. Part of the T cell pool may stem from the graft donor.

This clone is medium-sized. The chain carries TRBV30 and TRBJ1-1; 9 bases are a match to TRBD1. J gave up 3 bases and V 7 bases, and 9 bases lay outside the gene matches. CDR3 length: 14 residues. CDR1 GTSNPN and CDR2 SVGIG come from the germline V gene (reference sequence). CDR3 region: CASTYWDRDTEAFF. The CDR3 coding sequence is TGTGCCTCTACCTACTGGGACAGGGACACTGAAGCTTTCTTT. Full variable domain (outside the CDR3, taken from reference TRBV30 and TRBJ1-1): SQTIHQWPATLVQPVGSPLSLECTVEGTSNPNLYWYRQAAGRGLQLLFYSVGIGQISSEVPQNLSASRPQDRQFILSSKKLLLSDSGFYLCASTYWDRDTEAFFGQGTRLTVV.

This clone was counted many times. In DNA, the CDR3 is TGTGCCAGCAGCGCGATCCGGAGGACTGAAGCTTTCTTT. It yields the protein CASSAIRRTEAFF. This rearrangement joins TRBV28 to TRBJ1-1; no clear D. V lost 6 bases, J lost 5 bases, and 13 bases lay in between. CDR3 length: 13 amino acids. Germline CDR1 MDHEN, CDR2 SYDVKM.

This clone occurred many times. The CDR3 DNA is TGTGCCTGGAGCCCACCCGGGACACTGAACACTGAAGCTTTCTTT. Its protein is CAWSPPGTLNTEAFF. This chain joins TRBV30 and TRBJ1-1; the D gene is possibly TRBD1 (6 bases). V was pared by 3 bases and J by 0 bases, with 14 bases between. Germline lookup yields CDR1 GTSNPN and CDR2 SVGIG (reference sequence). The CDR3 consists of 15 residues.

A few counts support this clone. The chain carries TRBV19 and TRBJ2-3; 9 nucleotides match TRBD2. With V trimmed by 3 bases and J by 5 bases, 9 bases remained unmatched. The germline V gene encodes CDR1 LNHDA and CDR2 SQIVND (reference sequence). CDR3 length: 16 amino acids. CDR3 in amino acids: CASSMAAGGPGDTQYF. CDR3 DNA: TGTGCCAGTAGTATGGCCGCGGGAGGGCCAGGAGATACGCAGTATTTT. The full variable domain, completed using reference TRBV19 and TRBJ2-3, is DGGITQSPKYLFRKEGQNVTLSCEQNLNHDAMYWYRQDPGQGLRLIYYSQIVNDFQKGDIAEGYSVSREKKESFPLTVTSAQKNPTAFYLCASSMAAGGPGDTQYFGPGTRLTVL.

This clone was seen at least ten times. The gene calls are TRBV6-1 and TRBJ1-1; tentative D call: TRBD1 (6 bases). This CDR3 is built from 13 residues. Per the germline V gene, CDR1 is MNHNS and CDR2 is SASEGT. The ends were cut back, 8 bases at V and 3 bases at J, with 13 bases in the middle. CDR3 nucleotides: TGTGCCAGCGAGGGGGGGGGAGACACTGAAGCTTTCTTT. It specifies CASEGGGDTEAFF.

This clone was seen more than once but under ten times. V usage is TRBV7-2 and J usage is TRBJ2-7, with TRBD2 matching 13 bases. Germline V CDR1 and CDR2: SGHTA, FQGNSA. Trimming removed 4 bases from V and 7 bases from J; junction bases left unmatched: 7. The CDR3 totals 15 residues. CDR3 protein: CASSWRLAGGAEQYF. In DNA form, the CDR3 reads TGTGCCAGCAGCTGGCGACTAGCGGGAGGAGCTGAGCAGTACTTC. The full variable domain, in which reference TRBV7-2 and TRBJ2-7 provide the parts outside the CDR3, is GAGVSQSPSNKVTEKGKDVELRCDPISGHTALYWYRQSLGQGLEFLIYFQGNSAPDKSGLPSDRFSAERTGGSVSTLTIQRTQQEDSAVYLCASSWRLAGGAEQYFGPGTRLTVT.

This clone came up many times. V is TRBV29-1 and J is TRBJ2-7; 8 nucleotides match TRBD1. CDR1 is SQVTM and CDR2 is ANQGSEA in the germline V gene. This CDR3 spans 12 amino acids. J was trimmed by 6 bases and V by 8 bases; bases with no gene match: 9. CDR3 DNA sequence: TGCAGCACGCAGGACAGGGAAGGCGAGCAGTACTTC. Protein sequence: CSTQDREGEQYF.

This clone was counted many times. The genes are TRBV27 and TRBJ2-1; 7 bases are shared with TRBD2. Germline assignment: CDR1 MNHEY and CDR2 SMNVEV (reference sequence). Trimming removed 8 bases from V and 9 bases from J; junction bases left unmatched: 13. This CDR3 spans 14 amino acids. The CDR3 region has the DNA TGTGCCAGCCGGTCCAGGACTAGTTTACTTGAGCAGTTCTTC. Translated: CASRSRTSLLEQFF.

This clone was observed many times. The CDR3 region has the DNA TGTGCCAGCAGTGTTTCAGGCCCCAGGGGGCCCCAGCATTTT. Amino acid sequence: CASSVSGPRGPQHF. V gene TRBV2 combines with J gene TRBJ1-5; maybe TRBD1 (6 bases). Looked up from germline, CDR1 is SNHLY and CDR2 is FYNNEI. This CDR3 is built from 14 residues. Trimming took off 4 bases at V and 9 bases at J, with 16 bases between the two ends.

The chain uses TRBV21-1 and TRBJ2-1; the DNA was not used to check the table's D call, TRBD1. TRBV21-1 is termed a pseudogene. The CDR3 contains 19 residues. CDR3 sequence: CASSPGTVAGPGVDNEQFF. The DNA for the CDR3 is TGTGCCAGCAGCCCCGGGACAGTTGCGGGCCCGGGAGTTGACAATGAGCAGTTCTTC.

This clone was recorded many times. The J gene is TRBJ2-1, the V gene TRBV18; 8 bases match TRBD1. Unmatched junction bases numbered 6, after V lost 3 bases and J lost 2 bases. The CDR3 extends over 16 amino acids. The germline V gene encodes CDR1 KGHSH and CDR2 LQKENI. CDR3 sequence: CASSPGTGHTYNEQFF. The CDR3 region has the DNA TGTGCCAGCTCACCCGGGACAGGCCATACCTACAATGAGCAGTTCTTC.

This clone appeared a few times. This chain links TRBV7-9 with TRBJ2-5; 8 bases align to TRBD2. The closer fit of TRBJ2-7 to the DNA end suggests the J call may be wrong. This CDR3 has 17 residues. Germline V gene sequence: CDR1 SEHNR, CDR2 FQNEAQ (reference sequence). The CDR3 loop is CASLGPSQGTSIYEQYF. CDR3 nucleotides: TGTGCCAGTTTGGGACCCAGCCAAGGGACTAGTATTTACGAGCAGTACTTC.

Many counts were recorded for this clone. The same CDR3 arises from other DNA sequences in this sample as well. This chain joins TRBV7-8 and TRBJ2-2, with D hard to call. In germline, CDR1 is SGHVS, CDR2 FQNEAQ. The ends were cut back, 3 bases at V and 3 bases at J, with 5 bases in the middle. The CDR3 extends over 13 amino acids. The CDR3 here is CASSLVDTGELFF. The CDR3 bases are TGTGCCAGCAGCTTGGTAGACACCGGGGAGCTGTTTTTT.

Many counts were recorded for this clone. This rearrangement joins TRBV21-1 to TRBJ2-7; TRBD1 was called by the table and not checked on the DNA. TRBV21-1 is a listed pseudogene. The CDR3 runs to 15 residues. The chain's CDR3 is CASSKWGQGPHEQYF. The CDR3 region has the DNA TGTGCCAGCAGCAAATGGGGACAGGGTCCCCACGAGCAGTACTTC.

By share, this clone ranks as medium-sized. This chain joins TRBV6-5 and TRBJ1-1; D is possibly TRBD1 (5 bases). Trimming removed 6 bases at V and 1 base at J, with 15 bases between. The length of the CDR3 is 15 residues. Looked up from germline, CDR1 is MNHEY and CDR2 is SVGAGI. CDR3 amino acids: CASSRGGRGNTEAFF. Written as DNA, the CDR3 is TGTGCCAGCAGCCGTGGGGGGAGGGGGAACACTGAAGCTTTCTTT.

This chain connects TRBV18 to TRBJ2-2; 8 bases are a match to TRBD1. J was trimmed by 0 bases and V by 4 bases; bases with no gene match: 4. The V gene's germline CDR1 is KGHSH and CDR2 LQKENI. The CDR3 runs to 16 residues. CDR3 in amino acids: CASSLGTGSNTGELFF. In DNA, the CDR3 is TGTGCCAGCTCACTCGGGACAGGATCGAACACCGGGGAGCTGTTTTTT. Supplemented by reference TRBV18 and TRBJ2-2, the full variable domain reads NAGVMQNPRHLVRRRGQEARLRCSPMKGHSHVYWYRQLPEEGLKFMVYLQKENIIDESGMPKERFSAEFPKEGPSILRIQQVVRGDSAAYFCASSLGTGSNTGELFFGEGSRLTVL.

For the CDR3, the DNA is TGTGCCAGCAGGACAGACCGAAACCCCAACCCCAATGAGCAGTTCTTC. Translating it yields CASRTDRNPNPNEQFF. The chain employs TRBV28 and TRBJ2-1; D perhaps matches TRBD1 (5 bases). With 6 bases removed from V and 6 bases from J, the gap between germline ends came to 21 bases. The germline V gene encodes CDR1 MDHEN and CDR2 SYDVKM. This CDR3 contains 16 residues.